Shown below are 5 T cell receptor beta chains from a single sample sequenced in a study of CD8 T cells in Susac syndrome. Reverse transcription used about 0.45 to 1 ug RNA and random hexamers. TCRdb reprocessed the immunoSEQ multiplex PCR reads with MiXCR, giving one entry per CDR3 protein. This sample yields 69,000 or so distinct CDR3 sequences, of which 90% to 95% are seen a single time; about 0.6% belongs to the top ten. Sequencing was performed on CD8+ T cells from PBMCs. The origin of the receptors is a human donor with multiple sclerosis.

J is TRBJ2-7 and V is TRBV7-2; D might be TRBD1 (6 bases). Germline V gene data show CDR1 as SGHTA and CDR2 as FQGNSA. Trimming left V 7 bases short and J 0 bases short, with 10 bases between. This CDR3 is 13 amino acids long. The CDR3 spells CASTRDTSYEQYF. CDR3 coding DNA: TGTGCCAGCACCCGGGACACCTCCTACGAGCAGTACTTC.

J is TRBJ1-4 and V is TRBV7-9, with 7 bases fitting TRBD1. The trim removed 5 bases at V and 5 bases at J, leaving 8 bases unmatched. The germline V gene has CDR1 SEHNR and CDR2 FQNEAQ (reference sequence). The CDR3 has 15 amino acids. The DNA of the CDR3 is TGTGCCAGCAGCCGGAGACAGGGAGGAAATGAAAAACTGTTTTTT. Protein product: CASSRRQGGNEKLFF.

V and J are TRBV10-3 and TRBJ2-5; D gene uncertain. Germline lookup yields CDR1 ENHRY and CDR2 SYGVKD. The CDR3 sequence is 14 residues long. Trimming removed 0 bases at V and 5 bases at J, with 10 bases between. CDR3 region: CAISESQDVETQYF. The DNA of the CDR3 is TGTGCCATCAGTGAGTCGCAGGACGTGGAGACCCAGTACTTC.

The chain uses TRBV15 and TRBJ1-5; D is undetermined. The CDR3 length is 13 residues. V lost 5 bases, J lost 6 bases, and 11 bases lay in between. The V gene's germline CDR1 is LNHNV and CDR2 YYDKDF (reference sequence). CDR3 in amino acids: CATSVDPGQPQHF. The CDR3 region has the DNA TGTGCCACCAGCGTAGACCCGGGTCAGCCCCAGCATTTT.

This sequence joins TRBV28 and TRBJ2-3; no firm D call. The CDR3 has 12 residues. Germline V CDR1 and CDR2: MDHEN, SYDVKM. V lost 4 bases and J 5 bases, leaving 7 bases between the germline ends. The CDR3 loop is CASSSSLDTQYF. The CDR3 region has the DNA TGTGCCAGCAGTTCAAGTTTAGATACGCAGTATTTT. Full variable domain (remainder filled in from reference TRBV28 and TRBJ2-3): DVKVTQSSRYLVKRTGEKVFLECVQDMDHENMFWYRQDPGLGLRLIYFSYDVKMKEKGDIPEGYSVSREKKERFSLILESASTNQTSMYLCASSSSLDTQYFGPGTRLTVL.